This TCR beta chain was identified during a study of CD4 and CD8 cells across lung adenocarcinoma regions. Donors had localized lung adenocarcinoma, a non-small cell lung cancer. TCRdb used MiXCR to reprocess the PCR reads, holding one entry per CDR3 protein. The data contain some 16,000 distinct CDR3 sequences, roughly 50% of them singletons. The CDR3 is made up of 17 amino acids. In germline, CDR1 is MNHNS, CDR2 SASEGT. Trimming removed 4 bases at V and 0 bases at J, with 18 bases between. This clonotype appeared once. The source is a female donor with lung adenocarcinoma. The CD4 and CD8 labels of this study may be unreliable. Sequencing was done on a sample of CD8+ T cells from the center of a lung tumor. The chain couples TRBV6-1 to TRBJ2-5, with a tentative D call TRBD2 (7 bases). CDR3 loop: CASSAVLGGRDQETQYF. CDR3 bases: TGTGCCAGCAGTGCGGTACTCGGGGGGCGAGACCAAGAGACCCAGTACTTC.